These T cell receptor beta chains were read from a single sample in a study of blood T cell repertoires in COVID-19. TCRdb keeps only in-frame clones here, not all; method: immunoSEQ multiplex PCR. The sample has more than 85,000 clones, approximately 84% seen once. Sequenced sample: peripheral blood. All receptors come from a woman aged 60-75 years with acute or convalescent COVID-19. CDR3s include the opening cysteine and the closing phenylalanine or tryptophan. Fields, in order: CDR3 protein, V gene, J gene.

CASSGTGGEEFF,TRBV7-8,TRBJ2-1
CAWSVAMNTEAFF,TRBV30,TRBJ1-1
CAPNGGRSRGEETNTEAFF,TRBV27,TRBJ1-1
CASGETYLGASSYNSPLHF,TRBV5-5,TRBJ1-6
CASSQAGAGDTQYF,TRBV7-6,TRBJ2-3
CASSQPEGLGYTF,TRBV3-1/TRBV3-2,TRBJ1-2
CASSPGTGFQETQYF,TRBV7-9,TRBJ2-5
CASSMQGPSGANVLTF,TRBV19,TRBJ2-6
CASSRGGFSYNEQFF,TRBV27,TRBJ2-1
CASSSGQMNTEAFF,TRBV27,TRBJ1-1
CASSESGALGGRGYTF,TRBV5-1,TRBJ1-2
CAIRPPPSGRTDTQYF,TRBV10-3,TRBJ2-3
CASSQLGQLLYEQYF,TRBV23-1,TRBJ2-7
CASSVGGRDTEAFF,TRBV9,TRBJ1-1
CASSQYTGGGSPLHF,TRBV7-9,TRBJ1-6
CASSLERGYNEQFF,TRBV11-2,TRBJ2-1
CASTTGTVSYEQYF,TRBV6-5,TRBJ2-7
CASKRDGNNEQFF,TRBV5-1,TRBJ2-1
CASSVEAGITDTQYF,TRBV2,TRBJ2-3
CASKKGGGNVDIQYF,TRBV19,TRBJ2-4
CASSPDRDNSPLHF,TRBV6-5,TRBJ1-6
CASSPTVAPNEKLFF,TRBV18,TRBJ1-4
CASSRDRSFGYTF,TRBV6-5,TRBJ1-2
CASIGGGRQPQHF,TRBV6-5,TRBJ1-5
CASSLRGYGSNQPQHF,TRBV7-2,TRBJ1-5